This T cell receptor (beta chain) was retrieved from a study of shared T cell receptors in the human thymus. Libraries were prepared by immunoSEQ multiplex PCR; TCRdb keeps only in-frame clonotypes and omits some of them. The table shows hundreds of thousands of clones, with 70% to 90% occurring only once. These sequences were also reported in another study, on human thymus T cells. That source adds: Donors consisted of healthy Finnish infants (having corrective surgery for congenital heart defects). Corrective cardiac surgery supplied the resected thymus tissue. Thymic and blood repertoires showed apparently biased V and J gene usage.

The receptor was derived from a boy younger than two with a congenital heart defect. The sample consisted of thymocytes.

CDR3 DNA sequence: TGTGCCAGCAGCCTAGACAGGGACACCGGGGAGCTGTTTTTT. This gives the protein CASSLDRDTGELFF. V gene TRBV5-5 combines with J gene TRBJ2-2; 7 bases fit TRBD1. This CDR3 has 14 residues. From germline, CDR1 is SGHKS and CDR2 YYEKEE (reference sequence). J was trimmed by 3 bases and V by 4 bases; bases with no gene match: 3.